This entry lists 10 T cell receptor beta chains sequenced from one sample in a study of cytomegalovirus exposure and HLA in healthy donors. The method was immunoSEQ multiplex PCR; TCRdb's version includes in-frame clones alone and lacks a portion of them. The repertoire holds approximately 160,000 clones, with around 82% as singletons. What was sequenced was PBMCs. These receptors all stem from a man aged 30-40 years in good health and CMV-seropositive.

The CDR3 loop reads CASRDTTGQSNYGYTF. CDR3 nucleotides: TGTGCCAGCAGGGACACGACAGGGCAGAGTAACTATGGCTACACCTTC. The chain couples TRBV5-6 to TRBJ1-2; 7 bases are shared with TRBD1. V lost 5 bases, J lost 1 base, and 11 bases stayed unmatched. The CDR3 is 16 amino acids. The germline V gene encodes CDR1 SGHDT and CDR2 YYEEEE.

This clone was counted once. The V call is TRBV7-8, the J call TRBJ2-7; D not certain. V was pared by 0 bases and J by 3 bases, with 9 bases between. Germline V CDR1 and CDR2: SGHVS, FQNEAQ. The CDR3 is made up of 14 amino acids. CDR3 in amino acids: CASSLAPPLYEQYF. The CDR3 coding sequence is TGTGCCAGCAGCTTAGCTCCCCCTCTCTACGAGCAGTACTTC. The complete variable domain, with remaining parts taken from reference TRBV7-8 and TRBJ2-7, reads GAGVSQSPRYKVAKRGQDVALRCDPISGHVSLFWYQQALGQGPEFLTYFQNEAQLDKSGLPSDRFFAERPEGSVSTLKIQRTQQEDSAVYLCASSLAPPLYEQYFGPGTRLTVT.

This chain joins TRBV28 and TRBJ1-3; no reliable D call. Germline V lookup: CDR1 MDHEN, CDR2 SYDVKM. The CDR3 covers 14 residues. V was pared by 6 bases and J by 0 bases, with 9 bases between. As DNA, the CDR3 is TGTGCCAGCAGAGACACCAACTCTGGAAACACCATATATTTT. Translation: CASRDTNSGNTIYF.

The V and J genes are TRBV5-1 and TRBJ2-2; TRBD1 agrees at 10 bases. Losses at the gene ends were 4 bases for V and 11 bases for J; bases not matched to a gene: 8. Germline-derived CDR1 and CDR2 are SGHRS and YFSETQ. The CDR3 is 14 amino acids. Here the CDR3 reads CASSSRQGARELFF. Written as DNA, the CDR3 is TGCGCCAGCAGCAGCCGACAGGGGGCGAGAGAGCTGTTTTTT.

The CDR3 sequence: CASSQVRGPKETQYF. Here the CDR3 DNA reads TGCGCCAGCAGCCAAGTTAGGGGCCCCAAAGAGACCCAGTACTTC. This chain connects TRBV4-1 to TRBJ2-5; D may be TRBD1 (5 bases). CDR1 MGHRA and CDR2 YSYEKL come from the germline V gene. Trimming cost V 1 base and J 3 bases, with 12 bases left between them. The CDR3 has 15 amino acids.

On this clone itself: Other DNA sequences in the sample encode the same CDR3. The V gene is TRBV5-1, the J gene TRBJ2-5; possible D gene TRBD2, 6 bases. Trimming removed 4 bases at V and 4 bases at J, with 11 bases between. The CDR3 is 13 amino acids. CDR1 and CDR2 (germline): SGHRS, YFSETQ. The CDR3 DNA sequence: TGCGCCAGCAGCGCCGGGACTGGAGAGACCCAGTACTTC. Translating gives CASSAGTGETQYF. The entire variable domain, with the rest obtained from reference TRBV5-1 and TRBJ2-5, is as follows: KAGVTQTPRYLIKTRGQQVTLSCSPISGHRSVSWYQQTPGQGLQFLFEYFSETQRNKGNFPGRFSGRQFSNSRSEMNVSTLELGDSALYLCASSAGTGETQYFGPGTRLLVL.

This clone showed up just a few times. This sequence joins TRBV27 and TRBJ1-1; the D gene is possibly TRBD1 (5 bases). The CDR3 is 14 amino acids. Germline V gene lookup returns CDR1 MNHEY and CDR2 SMNVEV (reference sequence). Trimming pared 3 bases from V and 0 bases from J, leaving 8 bases between. This CDR3 reads CASSFGGLNTEAFF. The CDR3 nucleotides are TGTGCCAGCAGTTTCGGGGGGTTGAACACTGAAGCTTTCTTT.

V and J are TRBV18 and TRBJ1-1; possible D gene TRBD1, 5 bases. The length of the CDR3 is 15 residues. Germline V gene data show CDR1 as KGHSH and CDR2 as LQKENI. The V and J ends lost 4 bases and 2 bases respectively, with 14 bases between them. CDR3 region: CASSLDRGKNTEAFF. The CDR3 nucleotides read TGTGCCAGCTCACTGGACCGGGGGAAAAACACTGAAGCTTTCTTT.

Only one count was recorded for this clone. The chain combines TRBV7-4 with TRBJ1-4; 10 nucleotides agree with TRBD1. The CDR3 consists of 15 residues. CDR1 SGHVT and CDR2 SQSDAQ come from the germline V gene. V gave up 6 bases and J gave up 8 bases; unmatched junction bases: 9. The CDR3 spells CASRAGTGVSEKLFF. The CDR3 DNA reads as TGTGCCAGCAGAGCCGGGACAGGGGTATCCGAAAAACTGTTTTTT.

This clone was counted once. The V gene is TRBV7-8, the J gene TRBJ1-5, with D possibly being TRBD1 (6 bases). The CDR3 runs 16 residues. Trimming removed 3 bases at V and 4 bases at J, with 16 bases between. Per germline, CDR1 SGHVS and CDR2 FQNEAQ. This CDR3 is CASSFLRGKMNQPQHF. CDR3 coding DNA: TGTGCCAGCAGCTTTTTGAGGGGGAAAATGAATCAGCCCCAGCATTTT.